One sample yielded the 31 T cell receptor beta chains listed below, sequenced in a study of T cells in Graves' hyperthyroidism and ophthalmopathy (dated by TCRdb to between 2019 and 2020). The method behind the library was multiplex PCR. The listed sequencing device is Illumina HiSeq 2000. TCR beta CDR3 regions were amplified from RNA transcripts. The first round of RT-PCR for the TCR CDR3 was performed with the HTBI primer set and the Qiagen OneStep RT-PCR kit. TCRdb trimmed the raw reads at Q25, called clones with MiXCR and kept productive beta chains. Here each entry gathers all rows of one CDR3 protein and keeps the most common genes and DNA. This sample holds around 350,000 distinct CDR3 sequences; roughly 15% were observed only once. The ten largest account for around a third of the sample. Sequencing used blood. The receptors here all came from a woman under 40 with Graves' hyperthyroidism that later progressed to Graves' ophthalmopathy.

About this clonotype itself: This likely comes from a read error, as the CDR3 has no conserved phenylalanine or tryptophan at its end. The chain is built from TRBV7-2 and TRBJ1-3, with D tentatively TRBD1 (6 bases). CDR3 size: 17 residues. Looked up from germline, CDR1 is SGHTA and CDR2 is FQGNSA. V was clipped by 4 bases and J by 4 bases, with 20 bases between them. This CDR3 reads CASSSPHREDSGNTIYL. CDR3 nucleotide sequence: TGTGCCAGCAGCTCCCCGCACAGGGAGGACTCCGGAAACACCATATATCTT.

This clonotype was seen many times. The chain carries TRBV12-3 or TRBV12-4 and TRBJ2-2; D is possibly TRBD2 (5 bases). The CDR3 totals 17 residues. The V gene lost 6 bases and the J gene lost 8 bases, with 25 bases spanning the gap. CDR3 DNA: TGTGCCAGCAGGGGTAGACTCAGCGTCCGGTCGGGGGGGGAGCTGTTTTTT. As protein: CASRGRLSVRSGGELFF.

This clonotype was detected ten times or more. The genes are TRBV30 and TRBJ1-1, with unresolved D. This CDR3 region has 12 residues. In germline, CDR1 is GTSNPN, CDR2 SVGIG (reference sequence). The ends were cut back, 5 bases at V and 8 bases at J, with 15 bases in the middle. CDR3 sequence reads: CAWFEVPSEAFF. In DNA, the CDR3 is TGTGCCTGGTTTGAGGTACCCTCCGAAGCTTTCTTT.

V is TRBV9 and J is TRBJ2-4, with D possibly TRBD2 on 5 matching bases. Germline V lookup: CDR1 SGDLS, CDR2 YYNGEE. The CDR3 is made up of 15 amino acids. Trimming left V 4 bases short and J 0 bases short, with 11 bases between. CDR3 sequence (DNA): TGTGCCAGCAGCTACGGCCGGGGAGCCAAAAACATTCAGTACTTC. Protein product: CASSYGRGAKNIQYF.

This clonotype was seen at least ten times. This chain connects TRBV28 to TRBJ2-7, with TRBD2 matching 7 bases. This CDR3 spans 16 amino acids. The V gene's germline CDR1 is MDHEN and CDR2 SYDVKM. The J segment lost 3 bases and the V segment lost 3 bases, leaving 11 bases of the junction unmatched. The CDR3 loop reads CASSLMGGGEGYEQYF. CDR3 DNA sequence: TGTGCCAGCAGTTTGATGGGAGGAGGGGAGGGCTACGAGCAGTACTTC.

The sample holds a few counts of this clonotype. The CDR3 region is CASSLGGRGKETQYF. The DNA for the CDR3 is TGTGCCAGCAGTTTGGGCGGGAGGGGGAAAGAGACCCAGTACTTC. The chain recombines TRBV28 with TRBJ2-5; 9 bases fit TRBD2. This CDR3 is built from 15 residues. From germline, CDR1 is MDHEN and CDR2 SYDVKM. Germline trimming cut 3 bases from V and 3 bases from J; bases unmatched to any gene: 5. The full variable domain, rest sourced from reference TRBV28 and TRBJ2-5, is DVKVTQSSRYLVKRTGEKVFLECVQDMDHENMFWYRQDPGLGLRLIYFSYDVKMKEKGDIPEGYSVSREKKERFSLILESASTNQTSMYLCASSLGGRGKETQYFGPGTRLLVL.

The table lists this clonotype with a few counts. The V and J genes are TRBV18 and TRBJ1-1; D remains unclear. The CDR3 contains 14 residues. Germline CDR1 KGHSH, CDR2 LQKENI. Trimming pared 3 bases from V and 4 bases from J, leaving 12 bases between. The CDR3 coding sequence is TGTGCCAGCTCACCGAACGGAGTCGGCACTGAAGCTTTCTTT. Encoded protein: CASSPNGVGTEAFF. The full variable domain, with the rest looked up from reference TRBV18 and TRBJ1-1, is NAGVMQNPRHLVRRRGQEARLRCSPMKGHSHVYWYRQLPEEGLKFMVYLQKENIIDESGMPKERFSAEFPKEGPSILRIQQVVRGDSAAYFCASSPNGVGTEAFFGQGTRLTVV.

This clonotype was counted at least ten times. V and J are TRBV5-1 and TRBJ2-3; no firm D call. CDR3 length: 14 amino acids. V lost 3 bases and J 5 bases, leaving 13 bases between the germline ends. Germline CDR1 is SGHRS and CDR2 is YFSETQ. CDR3 bases: TGCGCCAGCAGCTCCCCAAACCTCGGAGATACGCAGTATTTT. This gives the protein CASSSPNLGDTQYF.

This clonotype has only a few counts. The CDR3 sequence is CASSRWGQPQYF. The CDR3 DNA reads as TGTGCCAGCAGCCGCTGGGGGCAGCCACAGTACTTC. This rearrangement joins TRBV3-1 to TRBJ2-4; a possible D gene is TRBD1 (6 bases). Germline CDR1 reads LGHDT; CDR2 reads YNNKEL (reference sequence). V lost 4 bases and J lost 13, with 14 bases in between. The CDR3 length is 12 residues.

As regards this clonotype: A junction end diverges from the germline sequence, so it may reflect a read error. The chain employs TRBV5-6 and TRBJ2-7; 13 bases line up with TRBD2. CDR1 is SGHDT, CDR2 YYEEEE, per germline. The CDR3 spans 16 residues. The CDR3 region is CVSSLVLAGGPYEQYF. The CDR3 DNA is TGTGTCAGCAGCTTGGTACTAGCGGGAGGGCCCTACGAGCAGTACTTC.

The chain links TRBV7-2 to TRBJ2-7; D not certain. The germline V and J ends were trimmed by 1 base and 6 bases, with 13 bases remaining between them. Germline loops: CDR1 SGHTA, CDR2 FQGNSA. The CDR3 runs 14 residues. CDR3 amino acids: CASSLESRVREQYF. The CDR3 nucleotides are TGTGCCAGCAGCTTAGAAAGTCGGGTTCGCGAGCAGTACTTC.

The CDR3 protein is CASSYRSMGGGFQETQYF. The CDR3 DNA reads as TGTGCCAGCAGTTACAGGTCCATGGGTGGGGGGTTTCAAGAGACCCAGTACTTC. This sequence joins TRBV6-5 and TRBJ2-5; D might be TRBD2 (6 bases). In germline, CDR1 is MNHEY, CDR2 SVGAGI. This CDR3 has 18 amino acids. Trimming took off 2 bases at V and 2 bases at J, with 21 bases between the two ends.

This clonotype was observed at least ten times. J is TRBJ2-2 and V is TRBV5-1; TRBD1 agrees at 7 bases. CDR3 length: 15 residues. Germline CDR1 is SGHRS and CDR2 is YFSETQ. J lost 0 bases, V lost 5 bases, and 4 bases had no gene match. CDR3 loop: CASRSGTANTGELFF. DNA of the CDR3: TGCGCCAGCAGATCTGGGACAGCGAACACCGGGGAGCTGTTTTTT.

This chain connects TRBV6-2 or TRBV6-3 to TRBJ2-3; 10 nucleotides agree with TRBD2. The J segment lost 2 bases and the V segment lost 0 bases, leaving 2 bases of the junction unmatched. Per the germline V gene, CDR1 is MNHEY and CDR2 is SVGEGT. This CDR3 is built from 16 residues. Written as DNA, the CDR3 is TGTGCCAGCAGTTACTCAGCGGGAGGGTACACAGATACGCAGTATTTT. It translates to CASSYSAGGYTDTQYF.

This clonotype has at least ten counts. CDR3 in DNA: TGCAGTGCCCCCCGAGAAAAACTGTTTTTT. Translated, it gives CSAPREKLFF. V usage is TRBV20-1 and J usage is TRBJ1-4, with D uncertain. V dropped 6 bases and J dropped 8 bases, with 7 bases sitting between them. This CDR3 spans 10 amino acids. Germline values: CDR1 DFQATT, CDR2 SNEGSKA (reference sequence).

V gene TRBV27 combines with J gene TRBJ2-2; the D gene is possibly TRBD2 (7 bases). This CDR3 spans 15 amino acids. Germline V CDR1 and CDR2: MNHEY, SMNVEV (reference sequence). V was trimmed by 3 bases and J by 4 bases, leaving 12 bases between them. CDR3 region: CASSFRRGPTGELFF. The CDR3 DNA reads as TGTGCCAGCAGTTTTCGGCGGGGGCCCACCGGGGAGCTGTTTTTT.

This clonotype was seen a few times. The chain carries TRBV19 and TRBJ1-2; 11 positions match TRBD1. CDR1 is LNHDA, CDR2 SQIVND, per germline (reference sequence). Trimming took 6 bases from V and 7 from J; bases not matched to a gene: 4. The CDR3 sequence is 13 residues long. This CDR3 is CASSIGQGAGYTF. The CDR3 nucleotides read TGTGCCAGTAGCATCGGACAGGGGGCTGGCTACACCTTC.

This clonotype was seen many times. This chain joins TRBV3-1 and TRBJ1-2; D is unresolved. The CDR3 contains 12 residues. CDR1 is LGHDT, CDR2 YNNKEL, per germline (reference sequence). V lost 0 bases, J lost 4 bases, and 3 bases lay in between. CDR3: CASSQDRYGYTF. The DNA of the CDR3 is TGTGCCAGCAGCCAAGACCGCTATGGCTACACCTTC.

The genes are TRBV28 and TRBJ2-7; the D call may be TRBD1 or TRBD2 (6 bases each). The CDR3 spans 15 residues. CDR1 and CDR2 (germline): MDHEN, SYDVKM. CDR3 sequence: CATISTGQGRSEQYV. Here the CDR3 DNA reads TGTGCTACAATCTCCACAGGGCAAGGGAGGAGCGAGCAGTACGTC.

The J gene is TRBJ2-5, the V gene TRBV18; D remains ambiguous. The germline gives CDR1 KGHSH, CDR2 LQKENI. The CDR3 is made up of 13 amino acids. Trimming took 4 bases from V and 4 from J, leaving 10 bases between them. The CDR3 here is CASSRKVGETQYF. The CDR3 DNA follows: TGTGCCAGCTCACGGAAAGTTGGAGAGACCCAGTACTTC.

This clonotype has more than one count but fewer than ten. The V and J genes are TRBV28 and TRBJ2-5, with 11 bases that match TRBD2. The CDR3 spans 17 residues. The trim removed 6 bases at V and 7 bases at J, leaving 16 bases unmatched. Germline CDR1 is MDHEN and CDR2 is SYDVKM. CDR3 residues: CASSQEGVAGGRGTQYF. CDR3 sequence (DNA): TGTGCCAGCAGCCAAGAAGGGGTAGCGGGGGGGCGGGGGACCCAGTACTTC.

The chain uses TRBV30 and TRBJ2-7; a possible D gene is TRBD1 (5 bases). Trimming left V 0 bases short and J 2 bases short, with 11 bases between. This CDR3 has 14 residues. The germline CDR1 and CDR2 sequences are GTSNPN and SVGIG (reference sequence). The CDR3 DNA reads TGTGCCTGGAGTGTAAGGGGTCTTGCCTACGAGCAGTACTTC. Its translation: CAWSVRGLAYEQYF.

This clonotype was picked up many times. J is TRBJ2-3 and V is TRBV20-1, with TRBD1 as a possible D gene (6 bases). Trimming took 0 bases from V and 2 from J, leaving 12 bases between them. The germline V gene has CDR1 DFQATT and CDR2 SNEGSKA (reference sequence). The CDR3 spans 15 residues. DNA for the CDR3: TGCAGTGCTAGAGATCAAAGACAGGACACAGATACGCAGTATTTT. The encoded protein is CSARDQRQDTDTQYF.

The rearrangement uses TRBV11-3 and TRBJ2-7; 8 bases agree with TRBD2. Trimming at V came to 5 bases and at J to 3 bases, leaving 9 bases not matched to a gene. The CDR3 is 15 amino acids. Germline V gives CDR1 SGHNT, CDR2 YENEEA. CDR3 sequence reads: CASSQPAGALYEQYF. The CDR3 region has the DNA TGTGCCAGCAGCCAGCCAGCGGGAGCGCTCTACGAGCAGTACTTC. The full variable domain, in which reference TRBV11-3 and TRBJ2-7 provide the parts outside the CDR3, is EAGVVQSPRYKIIEKKQPVAFWCNPISGHNTLYWYLQNLGQGPELLIRYENEEAVDDSQLPKDRFSAERLKGVDSTLKIQPAELGDSAVYLCASSQPAGALYEQYFGPGTRLTVT.

This clonotype showed up many times. This chain uses TRBV2 with TRBJ2-1; 9 bases are shared with TRBD1. The CDR3 is 15 amino acids. Germline V lookup: CDR1 SNHLY, CDR2 FYNNEI. Trimming took 3 bases from V and 1 from J; bases not matched to a gene: 1. DNA for the CDR3: TGTGCCAGCAGTGAGGACAGGGGATCCTACAATGAGCAGTTCTTC. This sequence encodes CASSEDRGSYNEQFF.

The J gene is TRBJ2-1, the V gene TRBV4-1; D is uncertain. This CDR3 contains 15 residues. The germline V gene encodes CDR1 MGHRA and CDR2 YSYEKL. V lost 3 bases and J lost 0, with 9 bases in between. The CDR3 loop reads CASSHQRISYNEQFF. DNA for the CDR3: TGCGCCAGCAGCCATCAGAGAATCTCCTACAATGAGCAGTTCTTC.

This clonotype has a count of ten or more. The chain combines TRBV18 with TRBJ1-2, with unresolved D. Germline CDR1 KGHSH, CDR2 LQKENI. V was trimmed by 4 bases and J by 0 bases, leaving 6 bases between them. The CDR3 consists of 13 residues. The CDR3 loop is CASSRGANYGYTF. The CDR3 DNA follows: TGTGCCAGCTCACGCGGGGCTAACTATGGCTACACCTTC.

Regarding this clonotype: A read error is possible here, since a much larger clone lies one base away. CDR3 amino acids: CASSRPLDSSNTGELFF. The CDR3 DNA sequence: TGTGCCAGTAGCCGACCACTAGATTCATCGAACACCGGGGAGCTGTTTTTT. This chain uses TRBV19 with TRBJ2-2; tentative D call: TRBD2 (5 bases). Germline CDR1 LNHDA, CDR2 SQIVND (reference sequence). Trimming removed 6 bases from V and 0 bases from J, with 17 bases in between. The CDR3 is 17 amino acids.

In its sample, this clonotype was seen many times. The chain combines TRBV15 with TRBJ1-1, with D hard to call. This CDR3 spans 14 amino acids. Germline assignment: CDR1 LNHNV and CDR2 YYDKDF (reference sequence). V was cut by 0 bases and J by 4 bases, with 9 bases left in between. CDR3 loop: CATSRDLATTEAFF. CDR3 in DNA: TGTGCCACCAGCAGAGATTTGGCGACCACTGAAGCTTTCTTT.

This clonotype was recorded many times. The V gene is TRBV11-2, the J gene TRBJ2-5; 8 nucleotides agree with TRBD2. This CDR3 is built from 17 residues. In germline, CDR1 is SGHAT, CDR2 FQNNGV. Trimming took 3 bases from V and 2 from J; bases not matched to a gene: 11. CDR3 nucleotides: TGTGCCAGCAGCTTCCACCCCGGGAGGGATGAACAAGAGACCCAGTACTTC. This gives the protein CASSFHPGRDEQETQYF. Full variable domain (outside the CDR3, taken from reference TRBV11-2 and TRBJ2-5): EAGVAQSPRYKIIEKRQSVAFWCNPISGHATLYWYQQILGQGPKLLIQFQNNGVVDDSQLPKDRFSAERLKGVDSTLKIQPAKLEDSAVYLCASSFHPGRDEQETQYFGPGTRLLVL.

This clonotype was seen many times. CDR3 protein: CASSPPRAREYTDTQYF. As DNA, the CDR3 is TGTGCCAGCAGCCCCCCCCGGGCGCGGGAGTACACAGATACGCAGTATTTT. The chain joins TRBV11-2 to TRBJ2-3; 7 positions agree with TRBD2. The germline V gene has CDR1 SGHAT and CDR2 FQNNGV. V trimming: 5 bases; J trimming: 2 bases; junction bases outside the gene matches: 13. The CDR3 runs to 17 residues.